This TCR beta chain came from a study of technical replicates of blood from a handful of donors. This CDR3 is built from 14 residues. V lost 0 bases to trimming and J lost 0 bases, with 5 bases between them. Germline values: CDR1 SGHRS, CDR2 YFSETQ. Data came from immunoSEQ multiplex PCR; TCRdb stores just in-frame clones and leaves some out. The table has 60,000 to 95,000 clones, about nine tenths seen once. The sample consisted of T cells isolated from PBMCs. The TCR sequence derives from a human donor in good health. Some clones in this sample may be carry-over from other donors' samples. This chain connects TRBV5-1 to TRBJ2-3; TRBD1 is a possible D gene (5 bases). The CDR3 region is CASSLGQSTDTQYF. The CDR3 nucleotides read TGCGCCAGCAGCTTGGGACAGAGCACAGATACGCAGTATTTT.